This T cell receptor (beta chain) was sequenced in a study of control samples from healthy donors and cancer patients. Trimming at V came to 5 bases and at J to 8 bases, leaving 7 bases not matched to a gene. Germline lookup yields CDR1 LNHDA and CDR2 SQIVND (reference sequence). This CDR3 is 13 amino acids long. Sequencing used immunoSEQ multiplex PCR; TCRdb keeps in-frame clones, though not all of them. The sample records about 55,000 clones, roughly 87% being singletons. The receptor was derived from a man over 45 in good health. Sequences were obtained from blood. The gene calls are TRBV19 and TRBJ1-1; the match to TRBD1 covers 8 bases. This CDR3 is CASSLQQGGEAFF. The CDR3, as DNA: TGTGCCAGTAGTCTTCAACAGGGGGGAGAAGCTTTCTTT.